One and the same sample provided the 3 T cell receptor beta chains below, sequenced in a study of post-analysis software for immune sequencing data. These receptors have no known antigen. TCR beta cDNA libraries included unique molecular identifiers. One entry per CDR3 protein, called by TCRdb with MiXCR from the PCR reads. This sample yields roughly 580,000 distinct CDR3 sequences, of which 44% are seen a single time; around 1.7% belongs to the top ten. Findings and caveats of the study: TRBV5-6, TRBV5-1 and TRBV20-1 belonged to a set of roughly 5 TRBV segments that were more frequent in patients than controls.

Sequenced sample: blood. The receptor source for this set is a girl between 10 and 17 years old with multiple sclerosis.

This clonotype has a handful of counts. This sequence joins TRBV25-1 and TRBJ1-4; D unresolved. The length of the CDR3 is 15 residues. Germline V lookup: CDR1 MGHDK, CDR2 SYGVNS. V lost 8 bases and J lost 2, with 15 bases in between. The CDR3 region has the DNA TGTGCCAGCTCACCGGGAGGTGCGACTAATGAAAAACTGTTTTTT. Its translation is CASSPGGATNEKLFF.

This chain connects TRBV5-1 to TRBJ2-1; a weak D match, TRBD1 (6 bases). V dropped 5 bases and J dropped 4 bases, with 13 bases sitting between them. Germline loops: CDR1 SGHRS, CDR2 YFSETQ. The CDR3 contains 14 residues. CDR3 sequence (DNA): TGCGCCAGCAGATTACAGGGTTCGTACAATGAGCAGTTCTTC. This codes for CASRLQGSYNEQFF.

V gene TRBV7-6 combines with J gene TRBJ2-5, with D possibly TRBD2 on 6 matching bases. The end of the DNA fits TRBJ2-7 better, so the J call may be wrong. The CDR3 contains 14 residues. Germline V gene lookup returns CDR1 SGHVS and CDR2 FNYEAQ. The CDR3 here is CASSLVGGADEQYF. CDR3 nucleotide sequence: TGTGCCAGCAGCTTAGTGGGGGGAGCTGACGAGCAGTACTTC.